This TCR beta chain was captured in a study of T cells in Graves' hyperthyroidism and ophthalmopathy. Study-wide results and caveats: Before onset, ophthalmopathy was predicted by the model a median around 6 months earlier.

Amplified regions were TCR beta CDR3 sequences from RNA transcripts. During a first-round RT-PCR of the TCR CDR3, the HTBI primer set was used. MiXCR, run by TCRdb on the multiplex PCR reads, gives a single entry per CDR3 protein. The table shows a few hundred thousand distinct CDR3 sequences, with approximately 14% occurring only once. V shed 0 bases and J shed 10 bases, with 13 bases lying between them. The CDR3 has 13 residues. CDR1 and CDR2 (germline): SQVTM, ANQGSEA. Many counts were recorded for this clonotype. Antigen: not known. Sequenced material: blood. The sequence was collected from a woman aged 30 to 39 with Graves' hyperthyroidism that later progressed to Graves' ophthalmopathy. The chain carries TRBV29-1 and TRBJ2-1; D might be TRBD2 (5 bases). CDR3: CSVEDRGRNEQFF. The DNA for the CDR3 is TGCAGCGTTGAAGACCGGGGTAGAAACGAGCAGTTCTTC.